Detailed here is one TCR beta chain. This record comes from a study of early T cells in non-severe SARS-CoV-2 infection. Study context: RNA in bulk from unsorted whole blood was sequenced, and chains were unpaired.

TCRdb used MiXCR to reprocess the 5' RACE reads, holding one entry per CDR3 protein. The sample has more than 70,000 distinct CDR3 sequences; approximately 13% are singletons. The CDR3 has 13 amino acids. Trimming removed 2 bases at V and 3 bases at J, with 6 bases between. Germline-derived CDR1 and CDR2 are SGHNT and YENEEA. The chain combines TRBV11-3 with TRBJ2-3; possible D gene TRBD1, 6 bases. The sequence derives from an adult who was a healthcare worker with PCR-confirmed SARS-CoV-2 infection or an uninfected control (not recorded which). The sequenced sample consisted of whole blood. As DNA, the CDR3 is TGTGCCAGCAGCTTAACAGGGACAGATACGCAGTATTTT. Its translation is CASSLTGTDTQYF.